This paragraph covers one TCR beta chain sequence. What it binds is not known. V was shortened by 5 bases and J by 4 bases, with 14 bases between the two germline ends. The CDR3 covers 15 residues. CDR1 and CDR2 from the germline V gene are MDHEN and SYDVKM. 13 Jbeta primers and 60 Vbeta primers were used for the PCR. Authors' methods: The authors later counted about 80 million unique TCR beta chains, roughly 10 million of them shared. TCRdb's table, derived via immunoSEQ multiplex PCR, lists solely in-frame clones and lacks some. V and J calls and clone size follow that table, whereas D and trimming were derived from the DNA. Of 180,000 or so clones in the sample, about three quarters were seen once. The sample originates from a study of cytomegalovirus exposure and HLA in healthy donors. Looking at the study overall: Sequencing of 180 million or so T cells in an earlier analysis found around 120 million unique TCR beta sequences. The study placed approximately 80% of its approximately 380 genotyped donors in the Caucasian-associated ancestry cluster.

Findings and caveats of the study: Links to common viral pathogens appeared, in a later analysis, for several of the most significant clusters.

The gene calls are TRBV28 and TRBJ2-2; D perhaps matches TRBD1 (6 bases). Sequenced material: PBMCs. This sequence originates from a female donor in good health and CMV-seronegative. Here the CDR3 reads CASSPGQRSTGELFF. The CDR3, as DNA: TGTGCCAGCAGTCCCGGACAGCGCAGCACCGGGGAGCTGTTTTTT. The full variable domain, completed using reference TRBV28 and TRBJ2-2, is DVKVTQSSRYLVKRTGEKVFLECVQDMDHENMFWYRQDPGLGLRLIYFSYDVKMKEKGDIPEGYSVSREKKERFSLILESASTNQTSMYLCASSPGQRSTGELFFGEGSRLTVL.